Sequencing of this TCR beta chain was carried out in a study of blood T cell repertoires in COVID-19. About the study: Nucleic acid was either cDNA or gDNA, and it came from T cells, B-cell-depleted T cells, or PBMCs.

Study processing details: The authors estimated nucleated cell counts from reference gene primer amplification. Data came from immunoSEQ multiplex PCR; TCRdb stores just in-frame clones and leaves some out. The DNA gave D and trimming, while V, J and clone size come from that table. The data contain fewer than 300,000 clones, 65% to 85% of them seen just once; the ten biggest clones take up around 1.6%. There are 15 residues in the CDR3. The germline gives CDR1 MNHEY, CDR2 SVGEGT. The germline V and J ends were trimmed by 5 bases and 5 bases, with 18 bases remaining between them. The rearrangement joins TRBV6-2 or TRBV6-3 to TRBJ2-5; D remains unclear. This clonotype originated in a human donor with COVID-19, enrolled during active disease. The donor label of this sample is uncertain. The sequenced material came from peripheral blood. The CDR3 here is CASSLQSRRRETQYF. CDR3 nucleotide sequence: TGTGCCAGCAGTCTCCAATCACGGCGGCGGGAGACCCAGTACTTC.